These T cell receptor beta chains were read from a single sample in a study of T cell changes during pregnancy in multiple sclerosis. Using immunoSEQ multiplex PCR, the repertoire was profiled, and TCRdb retains in-frame clones only, with some absent. The table shows 90,000 to 120,000 clones, with around 90% occurring only once. The sequencing used peripheral blood, collected in the third trimester of pregnancy. The receptors stem from a female donor in good health, enrolled as a control in a pregnancy study. Each CDR3 is given with its conserved first and last residue. Each record gives: V gene, D gene, clone size, J gene, CDR3 protein, CDR3 DNA. A D gene is named only where the DNA matches it firmly. Size values are once, few and many counts, or a class for expanded clones, and some rows have none.

TRBV7-6	.	.	TRBJ2-7	CASSLAVAPLYEQYF	TGTGCCAGCAGCTTAGCAGTAGCCCCCCTCTACGAGCAGTACTTC
TRBV6-5	.	.	TRBJ2-7	CASSRGSYEQYF	TGTGCCAGCAGTAGGGGGTCCTACGAGCAGTACTTC
TRBV18	TRBD2	.	TRBJ2-5	CASSPERGRAETQYF	TGTGCCAGCTCACCAGAGCGGGGGCGAGCGGAGACCCAGTACTTC
TRBV6-5	TRBD1	.	TRBJ2-7	CASGTGGRYEQYF	TGTGCCAGCGGCACAGGGGGCCGGTACGAGCAGTACTTC
TRBV7-6	.	.	TRBJ1-2	CASSPGGGNGYTF	TGTGCCAGCAGCCCCGGGGGGGGCAATGGCTACACCTTC
TRBV7-2	.	.	TRBJ1-1	CASSLVSDTEAFF	TGTGCCAGCAGCTTAGTGTCGGACACTGAAGCTTTCTTT
TRBV4-3	.	.	TRBJ2-3	CASSQARYTDTQYF	TGCGCCAGCAGCCAAGCCCGGTACACAGATACGCAGTATTTT
TRBV5-6	.	.	TRBJ2-7	CASSLVDRSYEQYF	TGTGCCAGCAGCCTAGTGGACAGATCCTACGAGCAGTACTTC
TRBV7-3	TRBD1	few	TRBJ1-1	CASSWDDRVNTEAFF	TGTGCCAGCAGCTGGGACGACAGGGTCAACACTGAAGCTTTCTTT
TRBV7-2	.	.	TRBJ2-7	CASSLPGGTYEQYF	TGTGCCAGCAGCTTACCGGGGGGCACCTACGAGCAGTACTTC
TRBV27	.	.	TRBJ1-1	CASISQVNTEAFF	TGTGCCAGCATCTCTCAGGTGAACACTGAAGCTTTCTTT
TRBV5-4	.	few	TRBJ1-1	CASSSGQFSNTEAFF	TGTGCCAGCAGTTCCGGACAGTTCTCGAACACTGAAGCTTTCTTT
TRBV11-2	.	.	TRBJ1-1	CASSSQGYMNTEAFF	TGTGCCAGCAGCAGTCAGGGTTACATGAACACTGAAGCTTTCTTT